This T cell receptor (beta chain) stems from a study of blood T cell repertoires in COVID-19. Across the whole study: Acute-phase and convalescent COVID-19 samples originated in the United States, Italy and Spain. T cells, B-cell-depleted T cells, or PBMCs supplied cDNA or gDNA.

The CDR3 is 15 residues long. CDR1 is KGHDR, CDR2 SFDVKD, per germline. The J segment lost 4 bases and the V segment lost 4 bases, leaving 4 bases of the junction unmatched. No more than 2 weeks before study entry, exposed participants had met a case of COVID-19. Per the original data handling: Nucleated cell counts were estimated from reference gene primer amplification. The data were produced by immunoSEQ multiplex PCR, yet TCRdb's version contains in-frame clones alone and is incomplete. That table gives V, J and clone size, and the DNA gave D and trimming. The data contain about 430,000 clones, roughly 90% of them singletons.

The chain couples TRBV24-1 to TRBJ1-1, with 11 positions matching TRBD1. The receptor was isolated from a young woman who had been exposed to COVID-19. Sequences were obtained from PBMCs or T cells enriched from blood (not recorded which). CDR3 residues: CATSEAGTGGTEAFF. The CDR3 nucleotides are TGTGCCACCAGTGAGGCCGGGACAGGGGGCACTGAAGCTTTCTTT.